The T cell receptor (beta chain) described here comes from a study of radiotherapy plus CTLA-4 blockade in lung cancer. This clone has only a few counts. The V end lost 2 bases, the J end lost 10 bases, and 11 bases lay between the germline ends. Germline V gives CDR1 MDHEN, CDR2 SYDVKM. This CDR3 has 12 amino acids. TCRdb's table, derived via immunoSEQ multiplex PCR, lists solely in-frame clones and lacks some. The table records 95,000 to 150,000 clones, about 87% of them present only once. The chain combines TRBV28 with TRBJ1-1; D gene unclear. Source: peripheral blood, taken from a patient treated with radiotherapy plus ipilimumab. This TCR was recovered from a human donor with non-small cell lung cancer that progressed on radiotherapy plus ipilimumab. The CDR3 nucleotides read TGTGCCAGCAGTTTAGGCAACTCCGGAGCTTTCTTT. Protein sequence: CASSLGNSGAFF.